This TCR beta chain was recovered during a study of T cell responses to AZD1222 COVID-19 vaccine. A note on this clone: What it recognizes is unknown.

Study-wide findings and caveats: Spike-wide coverage was observed for vaccine-associated CD4 TCRs, with dominant responses at 160-218 and 743-854. It should be noted that donors were predominantly white British and more often female, and clonal diversity was possibly underestimated.

Libraries were prepared by immunoSEQ multiplex PCR; TCRdb keeps only in-frame clonotypes and omits some of them. The sample contains about 180,000 clones, more than 75% of which appear only once. This specimen was peripheral blood, taken 28 days after the second AZD1222 dose. The TCR comes from an adult who received the AZD1222 COVID-19 vaccine.

The CDR3 nucleotides read TGTGCCAGCAGTCCCCCCTCAATCCGCGGTTCACCCCTCCACTTT. Translation: CASSPPSIRGSPLHF. The V and J genes are TRBV6-5 and TRBJ1-6, with D unclear. The CDR3 runs 15 residues. Germline V lookup: CDR1 MNHEY, CDR2 SVGAGI. V lost 5 bases and J 9 bases, leaving 17 bases between the germline ends.